This passage covers 18 T cell receptor beta chains from one sample sequenced in a study of blood T cell repertoires in COVID-19. TCRdb's copy holds only in-frame clones and misses some; the assay was immunoSEQ multiplex PCR. The sample includes over 150,000 clones, around 85% of them seen just once. The sample was peripheral blood. These receptors all come from a man between 65 and 79 years old with active or convalescent COVID-19.

V is TRBV12-3 or TRBV12-4 and J is TRBJ2-5, with D uncertain. The V end was cut by 3 bases, the J end by 1 base, with 3 bases between. The CDR3 runs to 12 residues. The CDR3 region is CASSFVQETQYF. Written as DNA, the CDR3 is TGTGCCAGCAGTTTCGTCCAAGAGACCCAGTACTTC.

This clone was counted once. The gene calls are TRBV5-1 and TRBJ1-2; D may be TRBD1 (6 bases). Germline CDR1 is SGHRS and CDR2 is YFSETQ. This CDR3 has 15 amino acids. V was clipped by 4 bases and J by 5 bases, with 18 bases between them. The CDR3 DNA is TGCGCCAGCAGCCCCGACGCGGGGGCTCGGTATGGCTACACCTTC. This translates into CASSPDAGARYGYTF.

The V and J genes are TRBV18 and TRBJ1-6; unclear D gene. This CDR3 spans 16 amino acids. V was pared by 6 bases and J by 2 bases, with 14 bases between. Looked up from germline, CDR1 is KGHSH and CDR2 is LQKENI. CDR3: CASSPTSRTYNSPLHF. CDR3 nucleotide sequence: TGTGCCAGCTCCCCGACCTCCAGGACCTATAATTCACCCCTCCACTTT.

This chain uses TRBV5-4 with TRBJ1-1, with D perhaps matching TRBD1 (5 bases). Germline assignment: CDR1 SGHNT and CDR2 YYREEE (reference sequence). The CDR3 spans 13 residues. V was clipped by 1 base and J by 1 base, with 5 bases between them. This CDR3 reads CASSLRGNTEAFF. CDR3 DNA: TGTGCCAGCAGCTTGAGGGGGAACACTGAAGCTTTCTTT.

The gene calls are TRBV30 and TRBJ1-1; D call uncertain. Trimming pared 2 bases from V and 0 bases from J, leaving 13 bases between. CDR1 and CDR2 (germline): GTSNPN, SVGIG (reference sequence). The CDR3 totals 15 residues. Here the CDR3 reads CAWSRRRVLNTEAFF. The CDR3 DNA reads as TGTGCCTGGAGTCGGAGGCGGGTCCTGAACACTGAAGCTTTCTTT.

The genes are TRBV9 and TRBJ2-3; D is undetermined. CDR1 and CDR2 from the germline V gene are SGDLS and YYNGEE. Deletions cut 0 bases from V and 4 bases from J, with 12 bases between. CDR3 length: 15 residues. CDR3 residues: CASSVGLVAADTQYF. As DNA, the CDR3 is TGTGCCAGCAGCGTAGGGCTAGTAGCCGCAGATACGCAGTATTTT. The whole variable domain, filled in from reference TRBV9 and TRBJ2-3, reads DSGVTQTPKHLITATGQRVTLRCSPRSGDLSVYWYQQSLDQGLQFLIQYYNGEERAKGNILERFSAQQFPDLHSELNLSSLELGDSALYFCASSVGLVAADTQYFGPGTRLTVL.

The V and J genes are TRBV29-1 and TRBJ2-1, with 8 bases matching TRBD2. Trimming cost V 6 bases and J 5 bases; bases outside gene matches: 12. Germline CDR1 and CDR2: SQVTM and ANQGSEA. The CDR3 loop spans 15 amino acids. The CDR3 is CSVRREIAGNNEQFF. CDR3 nucleotide sequence: TGCAGCGTCCGAAGGGAGATAGCGGGGAACAATGAGCAGTTCTTC.

The genes are TRBV5-6 and TRBJ1-1; 7 nucleotides align to TRBD1. CDR3 length: 14 residues. Germline CDR1 SGHDT, CDR2 YYEEEE. Trimming at V came to 4 bases and at J to 3 bases, leaving 6 bases not matched to a gene. The CDR3 DNA sequence: TGTGCCAGCAGCCCTCGACAGGGTTACACTGAAGCTTTCTTT. Translation gives CASSPRQGYTEAFF.

The CDR3 DNA reads TGTGCCAGTACCGCCCCTGGGGGGTCTGGAAACACCATATATTTT. Protein: CASTAPGGSGNTIYF. The gene calls are TRBV19 and TRBJ1-3, with D possibly TRBD1 on 5 matching bases. CDR3 size: 15 residues. CDR1 and CDR2 from the germline V gene are LNHDA and SQIVND (reference sequence). Deletions cut 7 bases from V and 1 base from J, with 14 bases between.

The V call is TRBV5-1, the J call TRBJ1-2; TRBD1 might be the D (5 bases). The germline V gene has CDR1 SGHRS and CDR2 YFSETQ. V lost 2 bases and J 4 bases, leaving 9 bases between the germline ends. CDR3 size: 13 residues. For the CDR3, the DNA is TGCGCCAGCAGCTTTGACAGTCTCTATGGCTACACCTTC. It specifies CASSFDSLYGYTF.

The rearrangement uses TRBV27 and TRBJ2-5; TRBD1 aligns across 8 bases. The CDR3 has 14 amino acids. Germline V CDR1 and CDR2: MNHEY, SMNVEV (reference sequence). After removal of 6 bases from V and 2 bases from J, the junction contained 5 bases not matched to a gene. CDR3 nucleotides: TGTGCCAGCAGGACAGGGGTTTGGCAAGAGACCCAGTACTTC. It codes for CASRTGVWQETQYF.

J is TRBJ1-1 and V is TRBV20-1; the D is unclear. Between the trimmed V and J ends, which lost 6 bases and 5 bases, there was a span of 10 bases. The CDR3 contains 11 residues. The V gene's germline CDR1 is DFQATT and CDR2 SNEGSKA (reference sequence). CDR3 DNA sequence: TGCAGTGCAACGCTAGGAACTGAAGCTTTCTTT. Amino acid sequence: CSATLGTEAFF.

V and J are TRBV6-5 and TRBJ2-1, with 7 bases aligning to TRBD1. The CDR3 runs 13 residues. V lost 8 bases, J lost 1 base, and 2 bases stayed unmatched. The germline V gene has CDR1 MNHEY and CDR2 SVGAGI. CDR3: CASCRGSYNEQFF. The CDR3 DNA sequence: TGTGCCAGCTGCAGGGGGTCCTACAATGAGCAGTTCTTC.

The chain uses TRBV3-1 (or the pseudogene TRBV3-2) and TRBJ1-3; D unclear. The CDR3 has 15 amino acids. V dropped 4 bases and J dropped 2 bases, with 12 bases sitting between them. Germline CDR1 is LGHDT and CDR2 is YNNKEL (reference sequence). CDR3 sequence reads: CASSLRTRAGNTIYF. The CDR3 DNA reads TGTGCCAGCAGCCTTCGGACGAGGGCTGGAAACACCATATATTTT.

The chain has TRBV6-5 and TRBJ1-1; the match to TRBD1 covers 7 bases. Per germline, CDR1 MNHEY and CDR2 SVGAGI. V shed 6 bases and J 0 bases; nucleotides not matched to a gene: 4. CDR3 length: 14 amino acids. The CDR3 nucleotides read TGTGCCAGCAGCCGGGGGACAGTGAACACTGAAGCTTTCTTT. Its protein is CASSRGTVNTEAFF.

V and J are TRBV6-5 and TRBJ2-1; TRBD1 matches 8 bases. Trimming at V came to 6 bases and at J to 3 bases, leaving 7 bases not matched to a gene. Germline V gene data show CDR1 as MNHEY and CDR2 as SVGAGI. The CDR3 length is 15 residues. The CDR3 here is CASSPQGDIYNEQFF. The DNA for the CDR3 is TGTGCCAGCAGCCCACAGGGGGACATCTACAATGAGCAGTTCTTC.

V is TRBV19 and J is TRBJ1-4; D might be TRBD1 (5 bases). The CDR3 runs to 14 residues. V was cut by 5 bases and J by 4 bases, with 11 bases left in between. Germline values: CDR1 LNHDA, CDR2 SQIVND (reference sequence). The CDR3 DNA follows: TGTGCCAGTAGTCTCCAGGGCTATAATGAAAAACTGTTTTTT. Residues: CASSLQGYNEKLFF.

The CDR3 coding sequence is TGCGCCAGCAGTGAACAGGGGTCGTACAATGAGCAGTTCTTC. Its translation is CASSEQGSYNEQFF. The chain combines TRBV10-1 with TRBJ2-1; 7 nucleotides align to TRBD1. CDR3 length: 14 amino acids. V was clipped by 3 bases and J by 4 bases; unmatched bases: 3. CDR1 and CDR2 (germline): WNHNN, SYGVQD (reference sequence).